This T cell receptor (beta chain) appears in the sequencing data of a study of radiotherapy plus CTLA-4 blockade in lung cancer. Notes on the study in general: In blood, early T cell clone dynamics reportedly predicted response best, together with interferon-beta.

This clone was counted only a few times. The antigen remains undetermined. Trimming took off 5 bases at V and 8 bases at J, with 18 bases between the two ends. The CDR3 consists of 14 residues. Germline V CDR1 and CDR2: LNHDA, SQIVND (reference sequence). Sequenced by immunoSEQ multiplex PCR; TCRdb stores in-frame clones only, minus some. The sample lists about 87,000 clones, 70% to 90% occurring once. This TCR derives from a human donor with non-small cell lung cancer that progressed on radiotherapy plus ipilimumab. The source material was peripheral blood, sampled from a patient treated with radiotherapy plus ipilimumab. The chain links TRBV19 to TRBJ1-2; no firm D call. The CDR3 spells CASSPTGLLSGYTF. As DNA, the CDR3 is TGTGCCAGTAGTCCTACCGGTCTCCTGAGCGGCTACACCTTC.